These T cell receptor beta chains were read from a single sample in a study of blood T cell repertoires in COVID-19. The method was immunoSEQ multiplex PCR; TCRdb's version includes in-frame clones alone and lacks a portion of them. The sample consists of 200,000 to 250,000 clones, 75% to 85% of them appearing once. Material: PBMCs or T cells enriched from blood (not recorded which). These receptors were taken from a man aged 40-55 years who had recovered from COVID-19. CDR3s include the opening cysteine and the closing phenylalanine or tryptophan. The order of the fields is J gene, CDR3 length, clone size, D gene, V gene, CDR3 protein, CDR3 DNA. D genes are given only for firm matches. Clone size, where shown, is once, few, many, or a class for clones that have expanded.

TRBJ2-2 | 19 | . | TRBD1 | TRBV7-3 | CASSQGRGRGRRNTGELFF | TGTGCCAGCAGCCAAGGAAGGGGCAGGGGGCGACGGAACACCGGGGAGCTGTTTTTT
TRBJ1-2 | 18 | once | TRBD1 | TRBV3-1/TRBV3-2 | CASSQVGIGTGAFYGYTF | TGTGCCAGCAGCCAAGTTGGTATCGGGACAGGCGCCTTCTATGGCTACACCTTC
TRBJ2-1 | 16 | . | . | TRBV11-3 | CASSAGTLSSYNEQFF | TGTGCCAGCAGCGCCGGGACTTTGAGCTCCTACAATGAGCAGTTCTTC
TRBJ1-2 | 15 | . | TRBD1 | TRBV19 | CASSIREGAFYGYTF | TGTGCCAGTAGTATTCGGGAGGGGGCCTTCTATGGCTACACCTTC
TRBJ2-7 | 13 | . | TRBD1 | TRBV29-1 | CSARQGQADEQYF | TGCAGCGCTCGACAGGGCCAGGCGGACGAGCAGTACTTC
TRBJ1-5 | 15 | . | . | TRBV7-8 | CASSFQGSGNQPQHF | TGTGCCAGCAGCTTCCAGGGTTCAGGCAATCAGCCCCAGCATTTT
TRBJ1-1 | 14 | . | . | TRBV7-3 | CASIESAGSTEAFF | TGTGCCAGCATCGAATCGGCGGGGAGCACTGAAGCTTTCTTT
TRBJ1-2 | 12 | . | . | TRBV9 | CASSADRYGYTF | TGTGCCAGCAGCGCGGACAGATATGGCTACACCTTC
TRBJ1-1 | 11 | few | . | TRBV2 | CASLGGTEAFF | TGTGCCAGCCTGGGGGGCACTGAAGCTTTCTTT
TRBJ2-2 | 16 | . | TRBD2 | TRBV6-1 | CASSAVAGAQTGELFF | TGTGCCAGCAGTGCCGTAGCGGGGGCGCAAACCGGGGAGCTGTTTTTT
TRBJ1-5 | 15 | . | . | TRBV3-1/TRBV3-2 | CASSPTSGSNQPQHF | TGTGCCAGCAGCCCGACGTCGGGGAGCAATCAGCCCCAGCATTTT
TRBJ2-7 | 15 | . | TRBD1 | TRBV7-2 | CASRYAGTGVYEQYF | TGTGCCAGCAGATACGCCGGGACAGGGGTCTACGAGCAGTACTTC
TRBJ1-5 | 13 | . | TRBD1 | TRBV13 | CASSSTGQGVQHF | TGTGCCAGCAGTTCAACCGGACAGGGGGTCCAGCATTTT
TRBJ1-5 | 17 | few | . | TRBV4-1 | CASSHRLGLRSNQPQHF | TGCGCCAGCAGCCATCGTCTGGGCTTGAGAAGCAATCAGCCCCAGCATTTT
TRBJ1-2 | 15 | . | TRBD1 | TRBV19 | CASSMGQGANYGYTF | TGTGCCAGTAGTATGGGACAGGGGGCGAACTATGGCTACACCTTC
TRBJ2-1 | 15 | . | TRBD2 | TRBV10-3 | CAISESGLAGGEQFF | TGTGCCATCAGTGAGTCGGGACTAGCGGGAGGTGAGCAGTTCTTC
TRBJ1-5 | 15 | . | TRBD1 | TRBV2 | CASSAEGASNQPQHF | TGTGCCAGCAGTGCGGAGGGGGCGAGCAATCAGCCCCAGCATTTT
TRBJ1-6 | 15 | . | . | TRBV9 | CASSPGGQGNRPLHF | TGTGCCAGCAGCCCCGGGGGGCAGGGTAATCGGCCCCTCCACTTT
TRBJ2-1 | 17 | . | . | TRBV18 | CASSQTFVSGAYNEQFF | TGTGCCAGCTCCCAAACTTTTGTCAGCGGTGCCTACAATGAGCAGTTCTTC
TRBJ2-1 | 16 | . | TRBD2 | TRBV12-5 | CASGPPGLAGGNEQFF | TGTGCTAGTGGTCCACCGGGACTAGCGGGAGGAAATGAGCAGTTCTTC
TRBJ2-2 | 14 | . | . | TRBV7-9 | CASTEGAGTGELFF | TGTGCCAGCACAGAAGGGGCCGGTACCGGGGAGCTGTTTTTT